This T cell receptor beta chain came from a study of follicular helper T cells after annual influenza vaccination. Measured with immunoSEQ multiplex PCR; TCRdb has only the in-frame clones, and not every one. The top ten clones hold 8.8% of a sample with about 1,400 clones, about 60% of them seen once. The time point: 2015-2016 season, 7 days after influenza vaccination. Excluded were substance abuse, HIV/AIDS, active cancer, immunomodulatory drugs and active illness. The V end lost 3 bases, the J end lost 5 bases, and 19 bases lay between the germline ends. The CDR3 has 16 amino acids. Germline lookup yields CDR1 LGHNA and CDR2 YNFKEQ.

The specimen comprised CXCR5+ CD38+ circulating T follicular helper cells from blood, sampled 7 days after influenza vaccination. The subset is: circulating Tfh, non-naive CD4+CXCR5+PD-1+ (ICOS+CD38+ or ICOS-CD38-). This sequence was found in an adult who received the influenza vaccine. The chain joins TRBV4-2 to TRBJ2-5; D is perhaps TRBD2 (6 bases). The chain's CDR3 is CASSQRPSGTWETQYF. The CDR3 DNA follows: TGTGCCAGCAGCCAGCGCCCGAGTGGGACTTGGGAGACCCAGTACTTC.